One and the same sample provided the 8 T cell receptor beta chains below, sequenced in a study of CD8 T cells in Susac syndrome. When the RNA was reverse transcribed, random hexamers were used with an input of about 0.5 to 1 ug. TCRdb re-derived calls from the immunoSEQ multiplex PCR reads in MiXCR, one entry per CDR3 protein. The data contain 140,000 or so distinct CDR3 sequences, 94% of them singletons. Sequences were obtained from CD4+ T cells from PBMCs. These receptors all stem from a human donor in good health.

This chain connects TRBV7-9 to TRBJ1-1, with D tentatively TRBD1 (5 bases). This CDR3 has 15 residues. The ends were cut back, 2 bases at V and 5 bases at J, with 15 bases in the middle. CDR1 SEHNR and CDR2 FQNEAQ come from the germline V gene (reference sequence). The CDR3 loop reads CASSLLDGGGTEAFF. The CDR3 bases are TGTGCCAGCAGCTTATTGGACGGGGGGGGGACTGAAGCTTTCTTT.

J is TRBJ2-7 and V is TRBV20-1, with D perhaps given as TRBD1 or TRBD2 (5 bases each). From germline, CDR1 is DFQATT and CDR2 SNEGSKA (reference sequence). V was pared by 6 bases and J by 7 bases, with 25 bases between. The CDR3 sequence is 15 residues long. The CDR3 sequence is CSAQVSTSRGMEQYF. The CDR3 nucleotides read TGCAGTGCCCAAGTGTCTACTAGTAGGGGAATGGAGCAGTACTTC.

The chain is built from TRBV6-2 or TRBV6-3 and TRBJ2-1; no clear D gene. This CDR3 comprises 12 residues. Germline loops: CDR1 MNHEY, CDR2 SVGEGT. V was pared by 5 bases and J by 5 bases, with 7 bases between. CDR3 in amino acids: CASSNPDNEQFF. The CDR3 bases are TGTGCCAGCAGTAACCCCGACAATGAGCAGTTCTTC.

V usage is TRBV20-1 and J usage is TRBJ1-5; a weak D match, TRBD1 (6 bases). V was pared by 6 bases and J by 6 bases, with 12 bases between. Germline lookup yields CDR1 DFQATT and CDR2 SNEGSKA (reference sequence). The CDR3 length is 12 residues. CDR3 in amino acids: CSAATGSQPQHF. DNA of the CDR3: TGCAGTGCCGCTACAGGGAGTCAGCCCCAGCATTTT.

For the CDR3, the DNA is TGCAGTGTCCTACAGGGGGCGATCACTGAAGCTTTCTTT. Translated, it gives CSVLQGAITEAFF. The chain combines TRBV20-1 with TRBJ1-1; 9 positions agree with TRBD1. Germline values: CDR1 DFQATT, CDR2 SNEGSKA (reference sequence). This CDR3 contains 13 residues. J was trimmed by 4 bases and V by 7 bases; bases with no gene match: 7.

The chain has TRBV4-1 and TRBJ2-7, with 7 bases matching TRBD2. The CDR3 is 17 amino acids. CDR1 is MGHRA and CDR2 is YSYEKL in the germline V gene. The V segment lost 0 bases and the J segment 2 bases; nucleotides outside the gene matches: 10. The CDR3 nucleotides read TGCGCCAGCAGCCAAGATGACCTAGGGAGGGGCACCTACGAGCAGTACTTC. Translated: CASSQDDLGRGTYEQYF.

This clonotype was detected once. CDR3 nucleotides: TGCAGTGCTAGAGATTTCAAGAACACTGAAGCTTTCTTT. It translates to CSARDFKNTEAFF. The V call is TRBV20-1, the J call TRBJ1-1; D call uncertain. The CDR3 is made up of 13 amino acids. Deletions cut 0 bases from V and 1 base from J, with 6 bases between. The V gene's germline CDR1 is DFQATT and CDR2 SNEGSKA (reference sequence).

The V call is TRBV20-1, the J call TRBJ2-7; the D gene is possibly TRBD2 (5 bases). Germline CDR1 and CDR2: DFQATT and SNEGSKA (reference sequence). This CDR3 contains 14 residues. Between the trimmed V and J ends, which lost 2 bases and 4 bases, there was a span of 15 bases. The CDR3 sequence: CSARSQKAVYEQYF. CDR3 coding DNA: TGCAGTGCTAGAAGCCAAAAAGCGGTTTACGAGCAGTACTTC.